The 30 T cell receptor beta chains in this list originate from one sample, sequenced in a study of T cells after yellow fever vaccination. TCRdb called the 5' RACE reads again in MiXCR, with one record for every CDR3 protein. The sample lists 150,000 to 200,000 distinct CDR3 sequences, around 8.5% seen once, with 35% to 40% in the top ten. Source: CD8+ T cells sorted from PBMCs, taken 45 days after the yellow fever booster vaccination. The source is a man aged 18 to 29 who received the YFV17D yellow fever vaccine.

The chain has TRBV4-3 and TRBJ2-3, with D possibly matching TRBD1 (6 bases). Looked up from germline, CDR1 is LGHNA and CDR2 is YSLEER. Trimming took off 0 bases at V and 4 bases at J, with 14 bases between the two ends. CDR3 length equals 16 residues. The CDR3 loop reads CASSQDREGVPDTQYF. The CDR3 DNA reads TGCGCCAGCAGCCAAGATAGAGAGGGGGTACCAGATACGCAGTATTTT.

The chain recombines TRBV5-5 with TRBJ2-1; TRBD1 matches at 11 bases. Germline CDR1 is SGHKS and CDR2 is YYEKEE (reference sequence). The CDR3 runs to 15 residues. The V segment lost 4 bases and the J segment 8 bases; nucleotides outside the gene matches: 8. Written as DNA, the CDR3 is TGTGCCAGCAGCCAGCCGGGACAGGGGGTCGATGAGCAGTTCTTC. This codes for CASSQPGQGVDEQFF.

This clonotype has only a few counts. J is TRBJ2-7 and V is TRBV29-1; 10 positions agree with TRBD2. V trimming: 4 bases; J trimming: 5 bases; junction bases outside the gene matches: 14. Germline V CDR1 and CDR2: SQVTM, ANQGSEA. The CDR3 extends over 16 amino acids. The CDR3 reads CSVGQAGGKVRNEQYV. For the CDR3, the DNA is TGCAGCGTTGGTCAAGCGGGGGGGAAAGTACGGAACGAGCAGTACGTC.

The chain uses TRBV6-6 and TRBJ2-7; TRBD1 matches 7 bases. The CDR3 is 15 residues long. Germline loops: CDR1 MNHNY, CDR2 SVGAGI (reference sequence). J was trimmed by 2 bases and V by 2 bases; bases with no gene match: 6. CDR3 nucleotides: TGTGCCAGCAGTTACGAGAAGACAGGGACCTACGAGCAGTACGTC. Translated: CASSYEKTGTYEQYV.

Here the CDR3 reads CASSYVRGLGTF. DNA for the CDR3: TGTGCCAGCAGTTACGTGCGGGGTCTGGGCACCTTC. This rearrangement joins TRBV6-2 or TRBV6-3 to TRBJ1-2; D remains unclear. V gave up 2 bases and J gave up 13 bases, with 14 bases separating them. Per the germline V gene, CDR1 is MNHEY and CDR2 is SVGEGT. The CDR3 is 12 residues long.

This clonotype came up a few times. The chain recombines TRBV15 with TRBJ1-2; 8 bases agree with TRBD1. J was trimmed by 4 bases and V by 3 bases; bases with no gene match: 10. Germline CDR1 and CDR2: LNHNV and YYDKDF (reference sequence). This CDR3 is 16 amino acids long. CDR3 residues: CATSREQGEVAYGYTF. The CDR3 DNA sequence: TGTGCCACCAGCAGGGAACAGGGGGAAGTGGCCTATGGCTACACCTTC.

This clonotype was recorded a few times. The CDR3 reads CASSLKGLSGYGYTF. The CDR3 DNA sequence: TGTGCCAGCAGCCTTAAGGGACTCTCGGGCTATGGCTACACCTTC. The chain is built from TRBV27 and TRBJ1-2, with D maybe TRBD1 (5 bases). CDR3 length: 15 residues. V gave up 6 bases and J gave up 4 bases, with 18 bases separating them. The germline V gene encodes CDR1 MNHEY and CDR2 SMNVEV (reference sequence).

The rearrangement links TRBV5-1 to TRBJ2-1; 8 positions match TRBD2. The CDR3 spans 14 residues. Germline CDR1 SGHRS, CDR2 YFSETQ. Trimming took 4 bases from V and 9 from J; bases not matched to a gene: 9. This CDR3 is CASSPPGGMGEQFF. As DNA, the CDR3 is TGCGCCAGCAGCCCACCGGGGGGGATGGGTGAGCAGTTCTTC.

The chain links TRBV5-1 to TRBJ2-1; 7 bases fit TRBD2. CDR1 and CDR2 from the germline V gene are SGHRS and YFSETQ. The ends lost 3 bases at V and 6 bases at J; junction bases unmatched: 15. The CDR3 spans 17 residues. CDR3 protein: CASSSGEGLGLANEQFF. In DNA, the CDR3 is TGCGCCAGCAGCTCGGGGGAGGGCCTGGGTCTGGCCAATGAGCAGTTCTTC.

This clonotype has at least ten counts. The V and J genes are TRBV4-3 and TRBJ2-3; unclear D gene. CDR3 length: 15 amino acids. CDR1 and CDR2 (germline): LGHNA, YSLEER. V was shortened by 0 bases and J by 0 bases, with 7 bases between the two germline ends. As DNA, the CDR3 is TGCGCCAGCAGCCAAGATAGGGCTAGCACAGATACGCAGTATTTT. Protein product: CASSQDRASTDTQYF.

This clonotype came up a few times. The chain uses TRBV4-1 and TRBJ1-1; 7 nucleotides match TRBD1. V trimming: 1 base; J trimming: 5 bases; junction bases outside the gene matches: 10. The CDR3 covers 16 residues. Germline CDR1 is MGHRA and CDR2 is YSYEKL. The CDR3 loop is CASSQVGGRGGTEAFF. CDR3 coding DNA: TGCGCCAGCAGCCAAGTAGGGGGCCGGGGAGGGACTGAAGCTTTCTTT.

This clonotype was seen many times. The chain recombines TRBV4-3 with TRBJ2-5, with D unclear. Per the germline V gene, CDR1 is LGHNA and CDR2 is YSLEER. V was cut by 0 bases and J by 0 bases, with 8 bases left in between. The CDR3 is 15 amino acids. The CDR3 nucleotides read TGCGCCAGCAGCCAAGACAGATCAGACCAAGAGACCCAGTACTTC. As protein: CASSQDRSDQETQYF.

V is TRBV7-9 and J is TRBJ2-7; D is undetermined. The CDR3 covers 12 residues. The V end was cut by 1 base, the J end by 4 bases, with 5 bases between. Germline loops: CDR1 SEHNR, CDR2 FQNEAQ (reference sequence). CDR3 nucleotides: TGTGCCAGCAGCTTAGTCGATTACGAGCAGTACTTC. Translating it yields CASSLVDYEQYF.

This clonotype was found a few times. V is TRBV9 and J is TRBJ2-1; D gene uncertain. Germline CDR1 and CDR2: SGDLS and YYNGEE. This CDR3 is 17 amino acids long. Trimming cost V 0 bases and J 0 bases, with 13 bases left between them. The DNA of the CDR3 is TGTGCCAGCAGCGTAGCGGCGGCTCCGAGCTCCTACAATGAGCAGTTCTTC. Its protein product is CASSVAAAPSSYNEQFF. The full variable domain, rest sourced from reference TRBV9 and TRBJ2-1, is DSGVTQTPKHLITATGQRVTLRCSPRSGDLSVYWYQQSLDQGLQFLIQYYNGEERAKGNILERFSAQQFPDLHSELNLSSLELGDSALYFCASSVAAAPSSYNEQFFGPGTRLTVL.

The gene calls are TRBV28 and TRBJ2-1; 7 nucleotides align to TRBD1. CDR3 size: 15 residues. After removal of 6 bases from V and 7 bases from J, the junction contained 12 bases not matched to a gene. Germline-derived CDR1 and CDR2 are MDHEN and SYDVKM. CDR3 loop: CASSPTGPFRNEQFF. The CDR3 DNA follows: TGTGCCAGCAGCCCGACAGGGCCCTTCAGGAATGAGCAGTTCTTC.

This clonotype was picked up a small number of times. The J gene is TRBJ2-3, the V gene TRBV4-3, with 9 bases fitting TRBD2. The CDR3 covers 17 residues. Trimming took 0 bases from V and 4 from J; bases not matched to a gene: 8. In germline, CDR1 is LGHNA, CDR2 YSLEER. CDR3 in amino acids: CASSQDPERGDPDTQYF. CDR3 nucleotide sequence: TGCGCCAGCAGCCAAGATCCAGAGCGGGGGGACCCAGATACGCAGTATTTT.

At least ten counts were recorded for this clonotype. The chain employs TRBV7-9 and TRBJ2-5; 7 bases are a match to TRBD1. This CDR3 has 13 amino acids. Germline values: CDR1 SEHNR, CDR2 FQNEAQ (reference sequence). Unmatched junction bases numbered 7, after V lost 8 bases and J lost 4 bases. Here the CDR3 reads CASLQGPLETQYF. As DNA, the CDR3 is TGTGCCAGCTTACAGGGGCCGCTAGAGACCCAGTACTTC.

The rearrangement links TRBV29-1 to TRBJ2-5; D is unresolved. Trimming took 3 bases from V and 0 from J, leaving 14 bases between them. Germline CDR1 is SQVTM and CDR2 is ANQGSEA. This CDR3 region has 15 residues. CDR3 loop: CSVDDSGANQETQYF. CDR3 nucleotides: TGCAGCGTTGATGATTCAGGAGCAAACCAAGAGACCCAGTACTTC. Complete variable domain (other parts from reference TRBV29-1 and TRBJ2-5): SAVISQKPSRDICQRGTSLTIQCQVDSQVTMMFWYRQQPGQSLTLIATANQGSEATYESGFVIDKFPISRPNLTFSTLTVSNMSPEDSSIYLCSVDDSGANQETQYFGPGTRLLVL.

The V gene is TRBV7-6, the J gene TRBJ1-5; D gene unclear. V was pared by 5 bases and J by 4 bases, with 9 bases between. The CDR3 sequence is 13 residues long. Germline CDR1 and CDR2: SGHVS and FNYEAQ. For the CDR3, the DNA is TGTGCCAGCAGCCCGAGATTAAATCAGCCCCAGCATTTT. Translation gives CASSPRLNQPQHF.

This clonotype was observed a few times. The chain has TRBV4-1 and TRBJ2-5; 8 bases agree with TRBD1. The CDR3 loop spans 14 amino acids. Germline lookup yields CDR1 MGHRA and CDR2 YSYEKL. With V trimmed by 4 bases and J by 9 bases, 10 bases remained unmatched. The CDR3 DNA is TGCGCCAGCAGCCGAGAGGGACAGGTCTCTGCCCAGTACTTC. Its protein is CASSREGQVSAQYF.

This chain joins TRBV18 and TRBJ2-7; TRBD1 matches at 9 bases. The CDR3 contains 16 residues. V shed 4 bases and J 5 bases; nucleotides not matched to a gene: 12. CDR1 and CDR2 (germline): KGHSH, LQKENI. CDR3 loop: CASSLLPSGQGHEQYF. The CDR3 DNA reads TGTGCCAGCTCACTCCTCCCATCGGGACAGGGTCACGAGCAGTACTTC.

The CDR3 region is CASGTPAANEKLFF. The CDR3 nucleotides read TGCGCCAGCGGGACCCCGGCGGCAAATGAAAAACTGTTTTTT. This rearrangement joins TRBV5-1 to TRBJ1-4; D might be TRBD1 (5 bases). V lost 7 bases and J lost 5, with 15 bases in between. CDR1 and CDR2 from the germline V gene are SGHRS and YFSETQ. The CDR3 has 14 amino acids.

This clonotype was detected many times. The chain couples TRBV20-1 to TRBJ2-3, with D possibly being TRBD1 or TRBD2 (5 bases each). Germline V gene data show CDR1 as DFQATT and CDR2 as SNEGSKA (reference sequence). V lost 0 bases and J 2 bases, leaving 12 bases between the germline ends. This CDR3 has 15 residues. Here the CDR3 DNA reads TGCAGTGCTAGAGAATGGGACGGTTACACAGATACGCAGTATTTT. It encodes CSAREWDGYTDTQYF.

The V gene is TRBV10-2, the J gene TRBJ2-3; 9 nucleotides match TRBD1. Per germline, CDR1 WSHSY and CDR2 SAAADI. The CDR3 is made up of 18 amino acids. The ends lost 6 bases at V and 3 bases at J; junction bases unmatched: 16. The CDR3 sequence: CASRNMDPGQGWTDTQYF. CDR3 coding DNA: TGCGCCAGCAGGAATATGGATCCGGGACAGGGATGGACAGATACGCAGTATTTT.

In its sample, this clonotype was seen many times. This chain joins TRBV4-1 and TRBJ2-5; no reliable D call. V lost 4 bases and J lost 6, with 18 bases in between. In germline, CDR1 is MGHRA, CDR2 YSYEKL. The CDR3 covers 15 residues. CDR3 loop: CASSPAASFTKTQYF. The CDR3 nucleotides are TGCGCCAGCAGCCCCGCCGCCTCCTTCACCAAGACCCAGTACTTC.

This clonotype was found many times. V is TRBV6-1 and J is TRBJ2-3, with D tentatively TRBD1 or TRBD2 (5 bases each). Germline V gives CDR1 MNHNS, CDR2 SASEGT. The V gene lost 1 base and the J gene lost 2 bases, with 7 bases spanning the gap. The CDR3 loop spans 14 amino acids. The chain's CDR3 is CASSEGGFTDTQYF. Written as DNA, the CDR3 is TGTGCCAGCAGTGAAGGGGGGTTCACAGATACGCAGTATTTT.

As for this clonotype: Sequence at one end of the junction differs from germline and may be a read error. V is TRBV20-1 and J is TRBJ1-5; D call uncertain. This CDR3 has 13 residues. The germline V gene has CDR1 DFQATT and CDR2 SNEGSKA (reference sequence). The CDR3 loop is CCAKPPGNQPQHF. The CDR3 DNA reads TGCTGTGCTAAGCCGCCGGGCAATCAGCCCCAGCATTTT.

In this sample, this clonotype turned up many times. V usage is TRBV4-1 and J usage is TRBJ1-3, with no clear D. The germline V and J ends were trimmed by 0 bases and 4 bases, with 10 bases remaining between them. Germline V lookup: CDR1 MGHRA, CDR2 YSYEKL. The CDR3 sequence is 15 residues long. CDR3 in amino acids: CASSQDGVLGNTIYF. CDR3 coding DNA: TGCGCCAGCAGCCAAGATGGGGTATTAGGAAACACCATATATTTT.

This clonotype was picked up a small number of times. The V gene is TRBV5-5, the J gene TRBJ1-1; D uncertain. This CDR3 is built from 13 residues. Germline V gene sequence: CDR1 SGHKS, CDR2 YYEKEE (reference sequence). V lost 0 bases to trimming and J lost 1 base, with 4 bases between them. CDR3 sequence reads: CASSLEPNTEAFF. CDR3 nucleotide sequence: TGTGCCAGCAGCTTGGAACCGAACACTGAAGCTTTCTTT.

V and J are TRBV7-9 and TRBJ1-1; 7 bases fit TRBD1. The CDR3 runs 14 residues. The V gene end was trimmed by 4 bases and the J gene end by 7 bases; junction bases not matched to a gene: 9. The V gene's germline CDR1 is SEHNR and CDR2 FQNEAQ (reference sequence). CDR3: CASSSRQGSGEAFF. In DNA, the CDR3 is TGTGCCAGCAGCTCCCGACAGGGTTCGGGTGAAGCTTTCTTT.